The 29 T cell receptor beta chains listed next were all sequenced from one sample in a study of blood T cells in healthy people across ages. PCR was performed a second time for 7 to 11 cycles using a sample-barcoded 5' primer and a J-beta primer mix. Using its own MiXCR run on the 5' RACE reads, TCRdb lists one record per CDR3 protein. The table lists approximately 770,000 distinct CDR3 sequences, roughly 64% of them singletons. The sample consisted of blood. Source of these receptors: a man between 25 and 39 years old in good health.

The chain recombines TRBV29-1 with TRBJ2-5; D possibly corresponds to TRBD2 (8 bases). The CDR3 extends over 13 amino acids. Germline CDR1 SQVTM, CDR2 ANQGSEA. For the CDR3, the DNA is TGCAGAGTTAGCGGGGACAGATTGGAGACCCAGTACTTC. It specifies CRVSGDRLETQYF. Drawing the rest from reference TRBV29-1 and TRBJ2-5, the complete variable domain is SAVISQKPSRDICQRGTSLTIQCQVDSQVTMMFWYRQQPGQSLTLIATANQGSEATYESGFVIDKFPISRPNLTFSTLTVSNMSPEDSSIYLCRVSGDRLETQYFGPGTRLLVL.

This clonotype was picked up a small number of times. This clone may be a read error of a much larger clone one base away. This chain uses TRBV12-3 or TRBV12-4 with TRBJ1-2; D gene unclear. The CDR3 runs 12 residues. Trimming cost V 5 bases and J 2 bases, with 6 bases left between them. CDR3 in DNA: TGTGCCAGCAGTACACAGAACTATGGCTACACCTTC. Translated, it gives CASSTQNYGYTF.

The gene calls are TRBV29-1 and TRBJ2-5; D not certain. Matching the DNA end better, TRBJ2-7 makes the J call doubtful. The CDR3 has 13 residues. CDR1 and CDR2 from the germline V gene are SQVTM and ANQGSEA. The CDR3 DNA reads TGCAGCGCATCGGATGGGCTTACCGGCGAGCAGTACTTC. It specifies CSASDGLTGEQYF.

This sequence joins TRBV28 and TRBJ2-1; 15 nucleotides agree with TRBD2. CDR3 length: 14 residues. The ends lost 8 bases at V and 7 bases at J; junction bases unmatched: 3. Germline values: CDR1 MDHEN, CDR2 SYDVKM. This CDR3 reads CASLGLAGGNEQFF. Written as DNA, the CDR3 is TGTGCCAGCCTGGGACTAGCGGGAGGTAATGAGCAGTTCTTC.

CDR3: CASSFLTGVTYEQYF. CDR3 DNA: TGTGCCAGCAGTTTCCTGACAGGGGTAACCTACGAGCAGTACTTC. The genes are TRBV27 and TRBJ2-7; 8 bases are a match to TRBD1. The V gene end was trimmed by 3 bases and the J gene end by 2 bases; junction bases not matched to a gene: 6. CDR3 length: 15 residues. CDR1 and CDR2 from the germline V gene are MNHEY and SMNVEV (reference sequence).

The chain has TRBV12-3 or TRBV12-4 and TRBJ2-7; tentatively, D is TRBD2 (5 bases). CDR3 length: 14 residues. Trimming removed 6 bases from V and 2 bases from J, with 14 bases in between. Written as DNA, the CDR3 is TGTGCCAGCAGCAACCAGGCCGGGACCTACGAGCAGTACTTC. It translates to CASSNQAGTYEQYF.

This chain joins TRBV29-1 and TRBJ1-2, with D perhaps TRBD1 (5 bases). The CDR3 contains 11 residues. Per the germline V gene, CDR1 is SQVTM and CDR2 is ANQGSEA. The ends were cut back, 5 bases at V and 4 bases at J, with 8 bases in the middle. CDR3: CSVRGTYGYTF. The CDR3 nucleotides read TGCAGCGTTCGAGGGACCTATGGCTACACCTTC.

The V and J genes are TRBV5-1 and TRBJ2-5; D not certain. The ends were cut back, 0 bases at V and 4 bases at J, with 10 bases in the middle. The CDR3 sequence is 14 residues long. Germline lookup yields CDR1 SGHRS and CDR2 YFSETQ. The CDR3 DNA reads TGCGCCAGCAGCTTGGGTGAGGTCAGAGAGACCCAGTACTTC. Its translation is CASSLGEVRETQYF.

The V gene is TRBV5-1, the J gene TRBJ2-1; 10 bases agree with TRBD1. The CDR3 is 14 amino acids. Trimming at V came to 7 bases and at J to 6 bases, leaving 7 bases not matched to a gene. The germline V gene has CDR1 SGHRS and CDR2 YFSETQ. CDR3 bases: TGCGCCAGCGACGAGGGACAGGGGCCCAATGAGCAGTTCTTC. The encoded protein is CASDEGQGPNEQFF.

The rearrangement links TRBV13 to TRBJ2-7; TRBD1 matches at 8 bases. With 0 bases clipped from V and 4 bases from J, the junction kept 8 bases outside the gene matches. The CDR3 has 16 amino acids. Germline V gene lookup returns CDR1 PRHDT and CDR2 FYEKMQ (reference sequence). The CDR3 loop is CASSLGPQGAFYEQYF. The CDR3 DNA reads as TGTGCCAGCAGCTTAGGTCCCCAGGGGGCATTTTACGAGCAGTACTTC.

V usage is TRBV7-9 and J usage is TRBJ1-2, with 7 nucleotides matching TRBD1. After removal of 5 bases from V and 8 bases from J, the junction contained 8 bases not matched to a gene. Germline V gene lookup returns CDR1 SEHNR and CDR2 FQNEAQ (reference sequence). The CDR3 length is 13 residues. This CDR3 reads CASSVGQPRGYTF. DNA for the CDR3: TGTGCCAGCAGCGTGGGACAGCCGAGGGGCTACACCTTC.

This rearrangement joins TRBV20-1 to TRBJ1-2; weak D call: TRBD1 (6 bases). This CDR3 comprises 12 residues. The V gene's germline CDR1 is DFQATT and CDR2 SNEGSKA (reference sequence). The V end was cut by 6 bases, the J end by 7 bases, with 15 bases between. The CDR3 protein is CSAYRERTGYTF. The CDR3 DNA reads TGCAGTGCGTACAGGGAACGGACTGGCTACACCTTC.

The chain carries TRBV9 and TRBJ1-2, with D perhaps TRBD1 (5 bases). Looked up from germline, CDR1 is SGDLS and CDR2 is YYNGEE. V gave up 2 bases and J gave up 4 bases, with 12 bases separating them. The CDR3 loop spans 14 amino acids. This chain's CDR3 is CASSVSGSTYGYTF. CDR3 coding DNA: TGTGCCAGCAGCGTCTCAGGGTCGACCTATGGCTACACCTTC.

This chain links TRBV7-2 with TRBJ2-5; the D is unclear. The J call may be faulty, since TRBJ2-7 better matches the DNA end. This CDR3 contains 14 residues. In germline, CDR1 is SGHTA, CDR2 FQGNSA. CDR3 nucleotides: TGTGCCAGCAGCCCCAGCGCAAGGACGGACGAGCAGTACTTC. Translating it yields CASSPSARTDEQYF.

The rearrangement uses TRBV3-1 and TRBJ2-7, with D unclear. The germline CDR1 and CDR2 sequences are LGHDT and YNNKEL (reference sequence). CDR3 length: 10 residues. V was clipped by 7 bases and J by 5 bases, with 6 bases between them. The CDR3 sequence: CASTRDEQYF. The CDR3 DNA reads as TGTGCCAGCACTCGCGACGAGCAGTACTTC.

The chain employs TRBV9 and TRBJ2-6; no clear D gene. Germline V gives CDR1 SGDLS, CDR2 YYNGEE. This CDR3 comprises 18 residues. Between the trimmed V and J ends, which lost 0 bases and 0 bases, there was a span of 13 bases. The chain's CDR3 is CASSVGLDPSSGANVLTF. DNA for the CDR3: TGTGCCAGCAGCGTAGGGCTAGACCCAAGCTCTGGGGCCAACGTCCTGACTTTC.

This clonotype came up once. The chain joins TRBV6-2 or TRBV6-3 to TRBJ1-5; D is possibly TRBD1 (6 bases). V was shortened by 9 bases and J by 6 bases, with 15 bases between the two germline ends. CDR1 is MNHEY and CDR2 is SVGEGT in the germline V gene. This CDR3 is built from 13 residues. The CDR3 sequence is CASGTGKSQPQHF. Here the CDR3 DNA reads TGTGCCAGTGGAACAGGGAAGAGTCAGCCCCAGCATTTT.

J is TRBJ2-5 and V is TRBV7-9; D is undetermined. V shed 5 bases and J shed 12 bases, with 19 bases lying between them. The germline V gene encodes CDR1 SEHNR and CDR2 FQNEAQ (reference sequence). CDR3 length equals 13 residues. The CDR3: CASSPGHNYPKYF. The CDR3 nucleotides are TGTGCCAGCAGCCCGGGCCACAATTATCCGAAGTACTTC.

Only one count was recorded for this clonotype. The chain couples TRBV3-1 to TRBJ1-2; no reliable D call. This CDR3 contains 18 residues. V was trimmed by 4 bases and J by 2 bases, leaving 23 bases between them. The germline gives CDR1 LGHDT, CDR2 YNNKEL (reference sequence). The CDR3 DNA is TGTGCCAGCAGCCTCTTCGCTGGGCCCCCCGAGGGAAACTATGGCTACACCTTC. Translated, it gives CASSLFAGPPEGNYGYTF.

This chain links TRBV28 with TRBJ2-7; D is perhaps TRBD1 (6 bases). The CDR3 is 15 residues long. CDR1 is MDHEN and CDR2 is SYDVKM in the germline V gene. The V end lost 3 bases, the J end lost 3 bases, and 15 bases lay between the germline ends. In DNA form, the CDR3 reads TGTGCCAGCAGTTTCTGGCAGACAGGTAGCTACGAGCAGTACTTC. Translating it yields CASSFWQTGSYEQYF.

The sample holds a few counts of this clonotype. J is TRBJ2-3 and V is TRBV29-1; 11 bases are a match to TRBD2. The CDR3 runs to 15 residues. CDR1 is SQVTM and CDR2 is ANQGSEA in the germline V gene. V lost 7 bases and J lost 2; bases outside the gene matches: 8. The CDR3 protein is CSALTSGEPTDTQYF. CDR3 in DNA: TGCAGCGCCTTGACTAGCGGGGAACCCACAGATACGCAGTATTTT.

This clonotype appeared a few times. The chain combines TRBV3-1 with TRBJ2-7; D not certain. The CDR3 has 14 amino acids. V lost 2 bases and J 2 bases, leaving 10 bases between the germline ends. Per germline, CDR1 LGHDT and CDR2 YNNKEL (reference sequence). CDR3 bases: TGTGCCAGCAGCCAAACGGACGGAGCCTACGAGCAGTACTTC. Amino acids: CASSQTDGAYEQYF.

Many counts were recorded for this clonotype. The rearrangement joins TRBV9 to TRBJ2-3; D gene uncertain. From germline, CDR1 is SGDLS and CDR2 YYNGEE. Trimming stripped 4 bases from V and 1 base from J, with 7 bases between. CDR3 length: 13 residues. The CDR3 sequence: CASSLLGTDTQYF. DNA for the CDR3: TGTGCCAGCAGCTTGCTGGGCACAGATACGCAGTATTTT.

The J gene is TRBJ2-7, the V gene TRBV7-2; D possibly corresponds to TRBD2 (5 bases). Looked up from germline, CDR1 is SGHTA and CDR2 is FQGNSA. V lost 4 bases and J 5 bases, leaving 9 bases between the germline ends. The CDR3 is 12 amino acids. CDR3 bases: TGTGCCAGCAGCTCCTTCGGGGACGAGCAGTACTTC. Translating it yields CASSSFGDEQYF.

The sample holds one count of this clonotype. The chain is built from TRBV6-2 or TRBV6-3 and TRBJ2-7; TRBD2 agrees at 11 bases. The CDR3 runs 15 residues. V shed 7 bases, J shed 7 bases, and the junction held 12 bases outside the gene matches. The germline gives CDR1 MNHEY, CDR2 SVGEGT. The CDR3 sequence is CASTPGTSGDWEQYF. DNA of the CDR3: TGTGCCAGCACACCAGGGACTAGCGGCGATTGGGAGCAGTACTTC.

In its sample, this clonotype was seen many times. The chain carries TRBV20-1 and TRBJ2-7; TRBD2 is a possible D gene (7 bases). This CDR3 spans 15 amino acids. The germline CDR1 and CDR2 sequences are DFQATT and SNEGSKA (reference sequence). V lost 0 bases to trimming and J lost 3 bases, with 15 bases between them. CDR3 loop: CSARDEGGGGYEQYF. The DNA for the CDR3 is TGCAGTGCTAGAGATGAAGGGGGAGGGGGCTACGAGCAGTACTTC.

This clonotype was recorded a few times. This sequence joins TRBV12-3 or TRBV12-4 and TRBJ2-7, with no clear D. CDR3 size: 15 residues. V lost 6 bases, J lost 5 bases, and 20 bases lay in between. CDR3 loop: CASSPGWSLQHEQYF. Written as DNA, the CDR3 is TGTGCCAGCAGCCCTGGATGGTCCCTCCAGCACGAGCAGTACTTC.

This chain joins TRBV20-1 and TRBJ1-6, with D possibly being TRBD1 (5 bases). In germline, CDR1 is DFQATT, CDR2 SNEGSKA (reference sequence). Trimming cost V 3 bases and J 10 bases, with 13 bases left between them. The CDR3 loop spans 13 amino acids. The CDR3 DNA reads as TGCAGTGCTAGTCAAGGGGTTTACTCACCCCTCCACTTT. Translated: CSASQGVYSPLHF.

The V call is TRBV27, the J call TRBJ2-5; maybe TRBD2 (5 bases). This CDR3 is built from 16 residues. The V end was cut by 8 bases, the J end by 0 bases, with 19 bases between. Per the germline V gene, CDR1 is MNHEY and CDR2 is SMNVEV (reference sequence). The chain's CDR3 is CASGPAKRKYQETQYF. As DNA, the CDR3 is TGTGCCAGCGGACCGGCAAAGCGGAAGTACCAAGAGACCCAGTACTTC.